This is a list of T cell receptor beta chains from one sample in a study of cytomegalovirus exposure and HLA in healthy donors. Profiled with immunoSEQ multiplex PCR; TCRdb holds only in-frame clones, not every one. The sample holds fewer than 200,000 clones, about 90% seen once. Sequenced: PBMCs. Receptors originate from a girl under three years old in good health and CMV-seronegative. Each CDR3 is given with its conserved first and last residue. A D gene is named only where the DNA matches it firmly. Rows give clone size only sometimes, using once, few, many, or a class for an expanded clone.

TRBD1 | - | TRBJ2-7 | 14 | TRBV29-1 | TGCAGCGTTGACCTTGGGACAGGGGGCTACGAGCAGTACTTC | CSVDLGTGGYEQYF
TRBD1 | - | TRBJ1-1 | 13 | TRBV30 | TGTGCCTTGACAGGGTCTATGAACACTGAAGCCTTCTTT | CALTGSMNTEAFF
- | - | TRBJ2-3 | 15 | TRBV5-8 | TGTGCCACGTATAAACTAGTCACTAAAGTCGATACGCAGTATTTT | CATYKLVTKVDTQYF
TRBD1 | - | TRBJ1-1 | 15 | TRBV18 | TGTGCCAGCTCACCGGGGGACAGGGTGAACACTGAAGCTTTCTTT | CASSPGDRVNTEAFF
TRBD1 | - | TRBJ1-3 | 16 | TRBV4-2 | TGTGCCAGCAGCCAGGGGGACAGGAGCTCTGGAAACACCATATATTTT | CASSQGDRSSGNTIYF
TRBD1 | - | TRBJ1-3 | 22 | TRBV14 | TGTGCCAGCAGCCATCTACGACAGGGTTTCCGCCCTCCGTCAGGGACTGGAAACACCATATATTTT | CASSHLRQGFRPPSGTGNTIYF
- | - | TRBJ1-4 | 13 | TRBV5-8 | TGTGCCAGCCTGCCGGAAGGGAGGGAAAAACTGTTTTTT | CASLPEGREKLFF
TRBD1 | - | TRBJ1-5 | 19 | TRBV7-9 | TGTGCCAGCAGCTGGATTAGGCCCCCCGGGACAGGCTTCAATCAGCCCCAGCATTTT | CASSWIRPPGTGFNQPQHF
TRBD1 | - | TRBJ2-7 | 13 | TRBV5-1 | TGCGCCAGCGGGACAGGGGGAGAGTACGAGCAGTACTTC | CASGTGGEYEQYF
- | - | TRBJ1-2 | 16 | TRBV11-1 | TGTGCCAGCAGCTTAACTAAGGCCGCGGCTTCTGGGGGCTACACCTTC | CASSLTKAAASGGYTF
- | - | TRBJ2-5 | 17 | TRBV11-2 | TGTGCCAGCAGCTTAGGTTTCACTAGCTCCAATGCAGAGACCCAGTACTTC | CASSLGFTSSNAETQYF
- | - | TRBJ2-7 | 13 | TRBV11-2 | TGTGCCAGCAGCTTAGGGGGAGGCTACGAGCAGTACTTC | CASSLGGGYEQYF
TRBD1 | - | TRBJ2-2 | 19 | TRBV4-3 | TGCGCCAGCAGCCCCAACTCCCCCGGGACAGGGTCGAACACCGGGGAGCTGTTTTTT | CASSPNSPGTGSNTGELFF
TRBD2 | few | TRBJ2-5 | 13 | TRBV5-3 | TGTGCCAGAAGCCAGCGGGATGTAGGGACCCAGTACTTC | CARSQRDVGTQYF
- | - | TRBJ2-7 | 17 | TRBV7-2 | TGTGCCAGCAGCTGGAAAATAGGGGGGGAGTTCGCCTACGAGCAGTACTTC | CASSWKIGGEFAYEQYF
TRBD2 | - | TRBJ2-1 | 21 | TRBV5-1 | TGCGCCAGCAGCCAAGATATAATTGGGACTAGCGGGAGCCCTCAAGACAATGAGCAGTTCTTC | CASSQDIIGTSGSPQDNEQFF
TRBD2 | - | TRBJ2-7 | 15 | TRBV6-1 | TGTGCCAGCAGTGTGGGCGGGGGGACCTCCTACGAGCAGTACTTC | CASSVGGGTSYEQYF
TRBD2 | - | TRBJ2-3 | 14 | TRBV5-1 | TGCGCCAGCAGCTTTAGCGGGGACACAGATACGCAGTATTTT | CASSFSGDTDTQYF
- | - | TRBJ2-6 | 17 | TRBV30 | TGTGCCCAAACCAGAGGAACTAGTAATCCTGGGGCCAACGTCCTGACTTTC | CAQTRGTSNPGANVLTF
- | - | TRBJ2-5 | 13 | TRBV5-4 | TGTGCCAGCTATCGATGGTCAGGGGAGACCCAGTACTTC | CASYRWSGETQYF
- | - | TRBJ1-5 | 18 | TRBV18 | TGTGCCAGCTCACCCATATCCGCGGGGAAATATAGCAATCAGCCCCAGCATTTT | CASSPISAGKYSNQPQHF
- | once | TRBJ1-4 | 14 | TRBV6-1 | TGTGCCAGCAGTTCACACGCAACTAATGAAAAACTGTTTTTT | CASSSHATNEKLFF
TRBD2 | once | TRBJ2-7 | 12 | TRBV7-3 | TGTGCTAGGTGGGGGGGGGCCTACGAGCAGTACTTC | CARWGGAYEQYF
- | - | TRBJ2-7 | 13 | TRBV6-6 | TGTGCCAGCAGTTACTCTGAGGCCTACGAGCAGTACTTC | CASSYSEAYEQYF
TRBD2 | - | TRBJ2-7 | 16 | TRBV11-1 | TGTGCCAGCAGCTTTGGCTCTAGCGGGAGTTTCTACGAGCAGTACTTC | CASSFGSSGSFYEQYF
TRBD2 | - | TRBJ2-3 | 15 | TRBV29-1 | TGCAGCGTTGACGGGCGGGGGGTTAACACAGATACGCAGTATTTT | CSVDGRGVNTDTQYF
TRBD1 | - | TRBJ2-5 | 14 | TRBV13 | TGTGCCAGCAGCCCGAGGACAGGGAAAGAGACCCAGTACTTC | CASSPRTGKETQYF
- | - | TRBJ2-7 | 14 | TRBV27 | TGTGCCAGCAGTTTGATGAGCGATAGGTACGAGCAGTACTTC | CASSLMSDRYEQYF
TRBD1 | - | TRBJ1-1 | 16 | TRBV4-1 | TGCGCCAGCAGCCTAGCTGCCGACAGGGCGAACACTGAAGCTTTCTTT | CASSLAADRANTEAFF
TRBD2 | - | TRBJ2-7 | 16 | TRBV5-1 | TGCGCCAGCAGCTTCCGACTAGCGGGGGAGAGCTACGAGCAGTACTTC | CASSFRLAGESYEQYF
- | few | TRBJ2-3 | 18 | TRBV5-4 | TGTGCCAGCAGCTCCGGACAGTCGACACGGGCCCTAACAGATACGCAGTATTTT | CASSSGQSTRALTDTQYF
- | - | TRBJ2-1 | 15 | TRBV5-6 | TGTGCCAGCAGCTTGACAGGGAGGGATTACAATGAGCAGTTCTTC | CASSLTGRDYNEQFF
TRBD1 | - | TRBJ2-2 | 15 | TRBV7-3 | TGTGCCAGCAGCCCCACGGGACAGGACACCGGGGAGCTGTTTTTT | CASSPTGQDTGELFF
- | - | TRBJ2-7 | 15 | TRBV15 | TGTGCCACCAGCAGAGATTACATGGAGGGCTACGAGCAGTACTTC | CATSRDYMEGYEQYF
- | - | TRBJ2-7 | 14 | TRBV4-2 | TGTGCCAGCAGCCCACAACAGGGTTCGTACGAGCAGTACTTC | CASSPQQGSYEQYF
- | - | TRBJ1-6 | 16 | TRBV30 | TGTGCCTGGAGTTCTGGGCCCTTTCCCTATAATTCACCCCTCCACTTT | CAWSSGPFPYNSPLHF
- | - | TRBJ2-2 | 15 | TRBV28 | TGTGCCAGCAGTTGGGTAGAACGCGGAGCCGGGGAGCTGTTTTTT | CASSWVERGAGELFF
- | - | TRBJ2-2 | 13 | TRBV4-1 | TGCGCCAGCAGCCAATTACTACCCGGGGAGCTGTTTTTT | CASSQLLPGELFF
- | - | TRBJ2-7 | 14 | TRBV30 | TGTGCCTGGAGTGTACTATGGACAGACTACGAGCAGTACTTC | CAWSVLWTDYEQYF
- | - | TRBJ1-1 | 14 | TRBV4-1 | TGCGCCAGCAGCCTGCAACAGGGATCGGCTGAAGCTTTCTTT | CASSLQQGSAEAFF